This T cell receptor beta chain was documented in a study of blood T cell repertoires in COVID-19. This CDR3 comprises 17 residues. The V gene's germline CDR1 is LGHDT and CDR2 YNNKEL (reference sequence). The V end was cut by 3 bases, the J end by 8 bases, with 22 bases between. TCRdb's copy holds only in-frame clones and misses some; the assay was immunoSEQ multiplex PCR. The sample includes some 110,000 clones, about four fifths of them seen just once. V usage is TRBV3-1 (or the pseudogene TRBV3-2) and J usage is TRBJ1-4; D unclear. Sequenced input: peripheral blood. The TCR comes from a man in his sixties with active or convalescent COVID-19. CDR3 sequence (DNA): TGTGCCAGCAGCCACGGGGTGACTCCCGAATTGGAGGAAAAACTGTTTTTT. Its translation: CASSHGVTPELEEKLFF.